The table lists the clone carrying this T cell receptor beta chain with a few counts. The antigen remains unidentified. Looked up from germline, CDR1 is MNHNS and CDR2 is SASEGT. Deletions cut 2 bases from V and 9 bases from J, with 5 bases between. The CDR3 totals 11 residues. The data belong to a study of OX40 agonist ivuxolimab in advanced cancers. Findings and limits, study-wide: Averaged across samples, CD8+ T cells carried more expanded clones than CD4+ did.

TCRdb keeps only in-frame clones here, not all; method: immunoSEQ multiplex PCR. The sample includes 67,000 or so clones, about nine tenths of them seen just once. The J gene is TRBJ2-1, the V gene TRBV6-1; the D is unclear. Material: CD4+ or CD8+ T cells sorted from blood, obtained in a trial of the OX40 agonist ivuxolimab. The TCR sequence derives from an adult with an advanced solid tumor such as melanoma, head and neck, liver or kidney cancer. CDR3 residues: CASSERVEQFF. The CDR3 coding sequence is TGTGCCAGCAGTGAAAGGGTTGAGCAGTTCTTC.